The 24 T cell receptor beta chains listed next were all sequenced from one sample in a study of T cell responses to AZD1222 COVID-19 vaccine (dated by TCRdb to about 2021). In light of the paper, this sample's time point label describes: baseline before first vaccination. The library was produced with the immunoSEQ multiplex PCR assay. TCRdb holds this immuneACCESS table with in-frame rearrangements only. Some clones are missing; in checked studies, unresolved V genes explain under half, and the rest has no known cause. Here the sample has around 130,000 clones; about nine tenths occur a single time. The ten largest clones take up roughly 1.5% of the sample. The sequencing used peripheral blood, collected on day 0 of AZD1222 vaccination. These TCRs come from an adult in good health.

This clone has a handful of counts. The chain recombines TRBV28 with TRBJ2-7, with TRBD1 matching over 10 bases. CDR1 is MDHEN, CDR2 SYDVKM, per germline. The CDR3 covers 17 residues. J was trimmed by 1 base and V by 8 bases; bases with no gene match: 14. The CDR3 region is CASGTRVTGGISYEQYF. CDR3 DNA sequence: TGTGCCAGCGGTACCCGAGTGACAGGGGGCATATCCTACGAGCAGTACTTC. The entire variable domain, with the rest obtained from reference TRBV28 and TRBJ2-7, is as follows: DVKVTQSSRYLVKRTGEKVFLECVQDMDHENMFWYRQDPGLGLRLIYFSYDVKMKEKGDIPEGYSVSREKKERFSLILESASTNQTSMYLCASGTRVTGGISYEQYFGPGTRLTVT.

The CDR3 loop reads CASRRGSGNQPQHF. The CDR3 DNA follows: TGTGCCAGCAGGCGGGGAAGTGGCAATCAGCCCCAGCATTTT. The chain uses TRBV6-5 and TRBJ1-5, with D uncertain. This CDR3 region has 14 residues. Per germline, CDR1 MNHEY and CDR2 SVGAGI. Between the trimmed V and J ends, which lost 6 bases and 2 bases, there was a span of 11 bases.

V usage is TRBV18 and J usage is TRBJ1-4; TRBD1 is a possible D gene (5 bases). There are 15 residues in the CDR3. V lost 5 bases to trimming and J lost 1 base, with 11 bases between them. The V gene's germline CDR1 is KGHSH and CDR2 LQKENI. The CDR3: CASSSRQGTNEKLFF. Written as DNA, the CDR3 is TGTGCCAGCTCAAGCCGGCAGGGAACTAATGAAAAACTGTTTTTT. Filled out from reference TRBV18 and TRBJ1-4, the complete variable domain reads NAGVMQNPRHLVRRRGQEARLRCSPMKGHSHVYWYRQLPEEGLKFMVYLQKENIIDESGMPKERFSAEFPKEGPSILRIQQVVRGDSAAYFCASSSRQGTNEKLFFGSGTQLSVL.

The CDR3 region is CASTQSSYNSPLHF. For the CDR3, the DNA is TGTGCCAGTACACAGAGCTCCTATAATTCACCCCTCCACTTT. V and J are TRBV7-8 and TRBJ1-6, with D unclear. The CDR3 length is 14 residues. CDR1 and CDR2 (germline): SGHVS, FQNEAQ. V was pared by 9 bases and J by 0 bases, with 9 bases between.

The CDR3 region has the DNA TGCGCCAGCAGCCCTCAACAGGTATTGGGAAACACCATATATTTT. Translation gives CASSPQQVLGNTIYF. The chain has TRBV4-1 and TRBJ1-3; weak D call: TRBD1 (5 bases). CDR1 and CDR2 (germline): MGHRA, YSYEKL. The V end was cut by 4 bases, the J end by 4 bases, with 14 bases between. The CDR3 has 15 residues.

The CDR3 DNA is TGTGCCAGCAGCCCCGGCCGGTGGGTCAGGGGGACCTATGGCTACACCTTC. Translating gives CASSPGRWVRGTYGYTF. The J gene is TRBJ1-2, the V gene TRBV3-1 (or the pseudogene TRBV3-2); TRBD1 matches 7 bases. The V gene's germline CDR1 is LGHDT and CDR2 YNNKEL (reference sequence). The CDR3 sequence is 17 residues long. V dropped 4 bases and J dropped 4; count of bases not matched to a gene: 15.

The CDR3: CASSPSGQGGQPQHF. CDR3 nucleotides: TGCGCCAGCAGCCCGTCCGGCCAGGGCGGGCAGCCCCAGCATTTT. J is TRBJ1-5 and V is TRBV5-1, with D possibly matching TRBD1 (5 bases). CDR3 length: 15 residues. Germline assignment: CDR1 SGHRS and CDR2 YFSETQ. Trimming pared 4 bases from V and 7 bases from J, leaving 18 bases between.

This clone was detected only once. V is TRBV2 and J is TRBJ2-3; maybe TRBD1 (6 bases). The CDR3 length is 15 residues. The germline V gene encodes CDR1 SNHLY and CDR2 FYNNEI. Trimming removed 6 bases from V and 4 bases from J, with 17 bases in between. The CDR3 sequence is CASRPGHRVADTQYF. The CDR3 DNA sequence: TGTGCCAGCAGACCGGGACATAGGGTAGCAGATACGCAGTATTTT.

The genes are TRBV5-1 and TRBJ1-1; no firm D call. Trimming removed 0 bases at V and 2 bases at J, with 8 bases between. Germline V gene lookup returns CDR1 SGHRS and CDR2 YFSETQ. This CDR3 spans 14 amino acids. The CDR3 nucleotides read TGCGCCAGCAGCTTGGGGCGGCTCAACACTGAAGCTTTCTTT. Translation gives CASSLGRLNTEAFF.

The chain combines TRBV6-6 with TRBJ2-3; TRBD2 aligns across 7 bases. The CDR3 has 16 residues. V gave up 0 bases and J gave up 3 bases; unmatched junction bases: 6. Germline lookup yields CDR1 MNHNY and CDR2 SVGAGI (reference sequence). CDR3 nucleotides: TGTGCCAGCAGTTACTCGCGGCCGGGGGGTACAGATACGCAGTATTTT. Translating gives CASSYSRPGGTDTQYF.

This clone was seen just once. The CDR3 DNA reads as TGTGCCAGCACCTCGACAAGGACCTACGAGCAGTACTTC. Protein: CASTSTRTYEQYF. This chain connects TRBV27 to TRBJ2-7; D gene uncertain. Per germline, CDR1 MNHEY and CDR2 SMNVEV (reference sequence). V lost 7 bases, J lost 2 bases, and 12 bases lay in between. The CDR3 runs to 13 residues.

This clone was recorded a few times. V is TRBV30 and J is TRBJ1-6; the D is unclear. The CDR3 runs to 13 residues. Germline-derived CDR1 and CDR2 are GTSNPN and SVGIG (reference sequence). With 7 bases removed from V and 5 bases from J, the gap between germline ends came to 12 bases. CDR3 protein: CASTRENNSPLHF. CDR3 nucleotides: TGTGCCTCCACTCGGGAGAATAATTCACCCCTCCACTTT.

The V and J genes are TRBV6-5 and TRBJ2-7, with D tentatively TRBD2 (6 bases). Germline V gene sequence: CDR1 MNHEY, CDR2 SVGAGI. V dropped 5 bases and J dropped 7 bases, with 9 bases sitting between them. This CDR3 region has 11 residues. DNA of the CDR3: TGTGCCAGCAGTCCGGGGGAAGAGCAGTACTTC. Its protein is CASSPGEEQYF.

The chain joins TRBV5-4 to TRBJ2-7; tentative D call: TRBD2 (7 bases). CDR1 and CDR2 from the germline V gene are SGHNT and YYREEE (reference sequence). V lost 0 bases, J lost 2 bases, and 15 bases lay in between. The CDR3 loop spans 16 amino acids. DNA for the CDR3: TGTGCCAGCAGCTTGGGGGAGGGTCGGGGGCCCTACGAGCAGTACTTC. It yields the protein CASSLGEGRGPYEQYF.

This clone has a single count. The chain couples TRBV5-1 to TRBJ1-5; no clear D gene. Germline V gives CDR1 SGHRS, CDR2 YFSETQ. This CDR3 is built from 15 residues. V shed 0 bases and J shed 1 base, with 8 bases lying between them. Here the CDR3 DNA reads TGCGCCAGCAGCTTGGGCGAGACCAGCAATCAGCCCCAGCATTTT. Amino acid sequence: CASSLGETSNQPQHF.

V and J are TRBV11-2 and TRBJ1-4; D is perhaps TRBD1 (6 bases). Trimming shortened V by 8 bases and J by 5 bases, and 15 bases separated the two germline ends. The germline V gene encodes CDR1 SGHAT and CDR2 FQNNGV. The CDR3 extends over 14 amino acids. CDR3 bases: TGTGCCAGCGCCAACAGGGCACAGAATGAAAAACTGTTTTTT. This translates into CASANRAQNEKLFF.

The chain employs TRBV2 and TRBJ2-5; D might be TRBD1 (5 bases). V lost 2 bases to trimming and J lost 0 bases, with 10 bases between them. The CDR3 has 15 amino acids. CDR1 SNHLY and CDR2 FYNNEI come from the germline V gene. CDR3 loop: CASSESGLYQETQYF. In DNA form, the CDR3 reads TGTGCCAGCAGTGAATCAGGGTTGTACCAAGAGACCCAGTACTTC.

This chain links TRBV9 with TRBJ2-7; tentative D call: TRBD2 (5 bases). The CDR3 length is 14 residues. Trimming pared 3 bases from V and 3 bases from J, leaving 13 bases between. Germline CDR1 is SGDLS and CDR2 is YYNGEE. CDR3 protein: CASSGGLEIYEQYF. The CDR3 bases are TGTGCCAGCAGCGGAGGACTTGAAATCTACGAGCAGTACTTC. The variable domain in full, with the rest retrieved from reference TRBV9 and TRBJ2-7, is DSGVTQTPKHLITATGQRVTLRCSPRSGDLSVYWYQQSLDQGLQFLIQYYNGEERAKGNILERFSAQQFPDLHSELNLSSLELGDSALYFCASSGGLEIYEQYFGPGTRLTVT.

This chain connects TRBV3-1 (or the pseudogene TRBV3-2) to TRBJ2-7, with D perhaps matching TRBD1 (5 bases). The CDR3 is 13 residues long. V shed 5 bases and J shed 7 bases, with 15 bases lying between them. Germline V gene sequence: CDR1 LGHDT, CDR2 YNNKEL (reference sequence). The DNA for the CDR3 is TGTGCCAGCAGCTTTCCCCAGGGCCGGGAGCAGTACTTC. Protein sequence: CASSFPQGREQYF.

The chain joins TRBV12-3 or TRBV12-4 to TRBJ2-7, with no clear D. The CDR3 runs to 12 residues. Trimming took 2 bases from V and 4 from J, leaving 6 bases between them. The CDR3 protein is CASSLTKYEQYF. CDR3 in DNA: TGTGCCAGCAGTTTAACGAAATACGAGCAGTACTTC.

The J gene is TRBJ1-4, the V gene TRBV29-1, with D possibly matching TRBD1 (5 bases). From germline, CDR1 is SQVTM and CDR2 ANQGSEA. Trimming pared 5 bases from V and 5 bases from J, leaving 18 bases between. CDR3 length: 15 residues. In nucleotides, the CDR3 is TGCAGCGTTTCGCCGGGTGGGGGTTTAAATGAAAAACTGTTTTTT. Protein sequence: CSVSPGGGLNEKLFF.

The V call is TRBV9, the J call TRBJ1-4; TRBD1 agrees at 8 bases. The J segment lost 7 bases and the V segment lost 3 bases, leaving 5 bases of the junction unmatched. This CDR3 has 14 residues. Germline V gives CDR1 SGDLS, CDR2 YYNGEE. The CDR3 DNA follows: TGTGCCAGCAGCGATGACAGGGGATTTGAAAAACTGTTTTTT. This sequence encodes CASSDDRGFEKLFF.

The V gene is TRBV21-1, the J gene TRBJ2-3; the table calls TRBD2, which could not be checked here. TRBV21-1 is a documented pseudogene. The CDR3 runs 13 residues. CDR3: CASSSRGGHTQYF. The CDR3 DNA follows: TGTGCCAGCAGCTCCCGGGGGGGGCATACGCAGTATTTT.

The CDR3 spells CASSPAGRDPGNTIYF. CDR3 nucleotide sequence: TGTGCCAGCAGCCCAGCGGGGAGGGACCCTGGAAACACCATATATTTT. The V and J genes are TRBV7-9 and TRBJ1-3, with a tentative D call TRBD1 (5 bases). CDR1 SEHNR and CDR2 FQNEAQ come from the germline V gene (reference sequence). This CDR3 has 16 residues. The V and J ends lost 5 bases and 2 bases respectively, with 16 bases between them.